A selection of T cell receptor beta chains follows, all from one sample in a study of T cell responses to AZD1222 COVID-19 vaccine. The assay was immunoSEQ multiplex PCR, and TCRdb's table has in-frame clones only and misses some. The sample holds roughly 150,000 clones; 89% are singletons and the top ten take approximately 4.5%. This specimen consisted of peripheral blood, obtained on day 0 of AZD1222 vaccination. These receptors were collected from an adult in good health. Both conserved end residues are part of each CDR3. The D gene is left open where the match is weak. Not all rows give a size; the values are once, few, many and, for expanded clones, a class.

j_gene	abundance	d_gene	v_gene	CDR3nt	CDR3aa
TRBJ2-1	-	-	TRBV27	TGTGCCAGCACCCGCGGGCCATTAGGGCAGCAGTTCTTC	CASTRGPLGQQFF
TRBJ1-1	-	-	TRBV20-1	TGCAGTGCGAAGGGGCTCACTGAAGCTTTCTTT	CSAKGLTEAFF
TRBJ1-2	-	-	TRBV19	TGTGCCAGTAGTATGGCCTCTCGGGATGGCTACACCTTC	CASSMASRDGYTF
TRBJ1-1	few	-	TRBV27	TGTGCCAGCAGTTTATCTAGGGTTGGGAACACTGAAGCTTTCTTT	CASSLSRVGNTEAFF
TRBJ2-4	-	-	TRBV6-2/TRBV6-3	TGTGCCAGCAGTTCGGCCAACGGCCTAGCCAAAAACATTCAGTACTTC	CASSSANGLAKNIQYF
TRBJ1-1	-	-	TRBV10-3	TGTGCCATCAGTACCATGAACACTGAAGCTTTCTTT	CAISTMNTEAFF
TRBJ1-5	-	TRBD1	TRBV11-2	TGTGCCAGCAGCTCCCGGACAGGGGTTGATCAGCCCCAGCATTTT	CASSSRTGVDQPQHF
TRBJ2-1	-	TRBD1	TRBV24-1	TGTGCCACCAGTGCCAGGGGGTGGAATGAGCAGTTCTTC	CATSARGWNEQFF
TRBJ1-1	once	-	TRBV6-4	TGTGCCAGCAGTGACCCCCTCGGGGGGGTTGGTACTGAAGCTTTCTTT	CASSDPLGGVGTEAFF
TRBJ1-1	-	TRBD1	TRBV30	TGTGCCTGGAGTATAGGACAGGGTACGCTGAACACTGAAGCTTTCTTT	CAWSIGQGTLNTEAFF
TRBJ2-3	-	-	TRBV7-2	TGTGCCAGCAGCGAAAAGCGAAGGGACCTCCGAAACCCAGATACGCAGTATTTT	CASSEKRRDLRNPDTQYF
TRBJ1-2	-	TRBD1	TRBV3-1/TRBV3-2	TGTGCCAGCAGCTCACAGGGGGTAGGCTATGGCTACACCTTC	CASSSQGVGYGYTF
TRBJ2-7	-	TRBD1	TRBV29-1	TGCAGCGGTGGACAGGGCTACGAGCAGTACTTC	CSGGQGYEQYF
TRBJ1-1	-	-	TRBV5-1	TGCGCCAGCAGCCGGAGGGACATACCGAACACTGAAGCTTTCTTT	CASSRRDIPNTEAFF
TRBJ2-5	-	TRBD1	TRBV5-1	TGCGCCAGCAGCTCCGGACAGGGGGCTTTTGAGACCCAGTACTTC	CASSSGQGAFETQYF
TRBJ2-5	-	-	TRBV4-1	TGCGCCAGCAGCCAAGGCCCCTGGTTAGAGACCCAGTACTTC	CASSQGPWLETQYF
TRBJ1-1	-	TRBD1	TRBV28	TGTGCCAGCAGTTTCGGGACAGGCTGGACTGAAGCTTTCTTT	CASSFGTGWTEAFF
TRBJ2-6	-	-	TRBV2	TGTGCCACCGCGAAGGGGTCTGGGGCCAACGTCCTGACTTTC	CATAKGSGANVLTF
TRBJ1-1	-	-	TRBV9	TGTGCCAGCAGCGTAGGGGGGGATACTGAAGCTTTCTTT	CASSVGGDTEAFF
TRBJ1-2	-	-	TRBV25-1	TGTGCCAGCAGTGAAATGGGAGGGGGAAACTATGGCTACACCTTC	CASSEMGGGNYGYTF
TRBJ2-5	once	-	TRBV30	TGTGCCTGGAGTCCCGGGGAGACCCAGTACTTC	CAWSPGETQYF
TRBJ2-6	-	-	TRBV6-1	TGTGCCAGCAGTGACAGATGGGTACTGACTTTC	CASSDRWVLTF
TRBJ1-2	-	-	TRBV5-5	TGTGCCAGCAGCTTGGCGTTGGTACAAAACTATGGCTACACCTTC	CASSLALVQNYGYTF
TRBJ2-1	-	TRBD2	TRBV29-1	TGCAGCGTTGTCCCGCGGGAGAAGGTCCATGAGCAGTTCTTC	CSVVPREKVHEQFF
TRBJ1-4	-	TRBD1	TRBV5-6	TGTGCCAGCAGCTCCACAGGGGTGGAGGAAAAACTGTTTTTT	CASSSTGVEEKLFF
TRBJ2-5	-	TRBD2	TRBV7-9	TGTGCCAGCAGCTTAGTGGGACTAGCGCGACAAGAGACCCAGTACTTC	CASSLVGLARQETQYF
TRBJ1-6	-	-	TRBV19	TGTGCCAGCCGTTGGGGGGGGGATTCACCCCTCCACTTT	CASRWGGDSPLHF
TRBJ2-1	-	-	TRBV4-1	TGCGCCAGCAGCCAAGTATACGGGGAGCAGTTCTTC	CASSQVYGEQFF
TRBJ2-1	-	TRBD1	TRBV7-2	TGTGCCAGCAGCTTACGGGGGACAGGGGCCTATGAGCAGTTCTTC	CASSLRGTGAYEQFF
TRBJ2-5	-	TRBD2	TRBV2	TGTGCCAGCAGTGAAACTAGCGGGGCCCAGTACTTC	CASSETSGAQYF
TRBJ2-3	few	-	TRBV15	TGTGCCACCAGCAGCGAGGGACAAGGCGGCCCAGATACGCAGTATTTT	CATSSEGQGGPDTQYF
TRBJ2-1	-	TRBD2	TRBV5-4	TGTGCCAGCAGCTTGGCTAGCGGGGGTAATTACAATGAGCAGTTCTTC	CASSLASGGNYNEQFF
TRBJ2-1	few	-	TRBV3-1/TRBV3-2	TGTGCCAGCAGCCCCTCCTCCCTTACCAATGAGCAGTTCTTC	CASSPSSLTNEQFF
TRBJ2-1	-	-	TRBV12-3/TRBV12-4	TGTGCCAGCAGTGAACGAGGGGAGCAGTTCTTC	CASSERGEQFF
TRBJ2-7	-	-	TRBV9	TGTGCCAGCAGCCCGGACAGCCTCTACGAGCAGTACTTC	CASSPDSLYEQYF
TRBJ1-2	-	-	TRBV29-1	TGCAGTGGGACCGCAGCTTCTAACTATGGCTACACCTTC	CSGTAASNYGYTF
TRBJ2-2	-	-	TRBV5-1	TGCGCCAGCAGCATCAGCGGGCCGAACACCGGGGAGCTGTTTTTT	CASSISGPNTGELFF
TRBJ2-5	-	-	TRBV6-6	TGTGCCAGCAGTCAATCTAGCGAGGCAGAGACCCAGTACTTC	CASSQSSEAETQYF